The 3 T cell receptor beta chains below come from one sample, sequenced in a study of STAT5B mutations in CD4+ large granular lymphocyte leukemia. Here immunoSEQ multiplex PCR was the method, and the copy in TCRdb shows in-frame clones only, minus some. Among about 38,000 clones listed, around 72% were seen once. The sample taken for sequencing was CD4+ T cells from blood buffy coats. These receptors were collected from a human donor in good health.

The chain links TRBV4-3 to TRBJ2-2; D is possibly TRBD2 (5 bases). Per germline, CDR1 LGHNA and CDR2 YSLEER. CDR3 length equals 14 residues. Trimming left V 0 bases short and J 7 bases short, with 9 bases between. The CDR3 spells CASSQDIGIGELFF. CDR3 DNA sequence: TGCGCCAGCAGCCAAGATATCGGGATCGGGGAGCTGTTTTTT.

V is TRBV2 and J is TRBJ2-5; TRBD1 is a possible D gene (6 bases). The CDR3 extends over 13 amino acids. V was cut by 6 bases and J by 2 bases, with 10 bases left in between. Germline lookup yields CDR1 SNHLY and CDR2 FYNNEI. This CDR3 reads CASSRGSQETQYF. In nucleotides, the CDR3 is TGTGCCAGCAGCAGGGGTTCTCAAGAGACCCAGTACTTC.

This chain joins TRBV18 and TRBJ2-3; 8 nucleotides match TRBD1. V lost 5 bases, J lost 0 bases, and 7 bases stayed unmatched. The germline V gene has CDR1 KGHSH and CDR2 LQKENI. The CDR3 has 16 amino acids. The CDR3 spells CASSTGTGRSTDTQYF. DNA of the CDR3: TGTGCCAGCTCAACGGGGACAGGACGTAGCACAGATACGCAGTATTTT.